The rows below give T cell receptor beta chains drawn from one sample of a study of T cell responses to AZD1222 COVID-19 vaccine. Profiled with immunoSEQ multiplex PCR; TCRdb holds only in-frame clones, not every one. This sample carries about 84,000 clones, about 90% of them seen once, and the ten largest clones take around 10%. The source material was peripheral blood, sampled 28 days after the second AZD1222 dose. Receptors originate from an adult who received the AZD1222 COVID-19 vaccine. Each CDR3 is given with its conserved first and last residue.

>TRBJ2-2|TRBV5-1
CASSLTASFSGELFF
>TRBJ2-1|TRBV7-2
CASSIRDSSSYNEQFF
>TRBJ1-1|TRBV30
CAGQGIETEAFF
>TRBJ2-2|TRBV6-4
CASRPQGYGTGELFF
>TRBJ1-5|TRBV5-6
CASSLGPPWPGGGQPQHF
>TRBJ2-3|TRBV7-9
CASSPVVGTTDTQYF
>TRBJ2-2|TRBV5-1
CASSPEWATGELFF
>TRBJ1-4|TRBV5-1
CASSDGGFNEKLFF
>TRBJ1-4|TRBV7-6
CASSLGPGRNEKLFF
>TRBJ2-1|TRBV15
CATSRPGLVNEQFF
>TRBJ1-5|TRBV7-9
CASSSGQSYQPQHF
>TRBJ2-5|TRBV6-5
CASSRTQETQYF
>TRBJ2-7|TRBV18
CASSPSSGSGYEQYF
>TRBJ2-4|TRBV14
CASSQRQGINIQYF
>TRBJ1-2|TRBV5-4
CASSQDSRPGYTF
>TRBJ1-6|TRBV4-2
CASSQEATGNRPLHF
>TRBJ1-1|TRBV28
CASSPRKSEAFF
>TRBJ1-4|TRBV7-9
CASTPSGDRSLFF
>TRBJ2-1|TRBV3-1/TRBV3-2
CASSFTSGRTDEQFF
>TRBJ2-3|TRBV14
CASSQDLGVWPPDTQYF
>TRBJ2-4|TRBV3-1/TRBV3-2
CASSQEVSGGAKNIQYF
>TRBJ2-1|TRBV28
CASSFPLGQGLGNEQFF
>TRBJ1-1|TRBV4-1
CASSQDRTGRAEDTEAFF
>TRBJ1-2|TRBV28
CASSRIGKGYTF
>TRBJ1-5|TRBV5-6
CASSSGRGSTPQHF
>TRBJ1-4|TRBV27
CASQTARDGKLFF
>TRBJ2-5|TRBV12-2
CASRWVDQETQYF
>TRBJ1-3|TRBV7-9
CASSLGQYSGNTIYF
>TRBJ2-3|TRBV7-7
CASSPGGWSTDTQYF
>TRBJ2-3|TRBV29-1
CSVVVAGPSTDTQYF
>TRBJ2-3|TRBV2
CASSLTTRTDTQYF
>TRBJ2-2|TRBV19
CASSFTRTANTGELFF
>TRBJ2-6|TRBV7-8
CASSRSVGPSSGANVLTF
>TRBJ1-1|TRBV19
CASSIPGQGRTEAFF
>TRBJ2-1|TRBV30
CAWRRLTGGATNEQFF
>TRBJ1-1|TRBV27
CASSGALRGRNTEAFF
>TRBJ1-3|TRBV21-1
CASSKLSKAGNTIYF
>TRBJ1-4|TRBV19
CASSTGTGWIEKLFF
>TRBJ1-5|TRBV10-3
CAITADLNQPQHF
>TRBJ2-2|TRBV7-9
CASSLKGDSPELFF
>TRBJ2-3|TRBV12-3/TRBV12-4
CASSKLGSDTQYF
>TRBJ2-1|TRBV19
CASSPGQGSYNEQFF
>TRBJ1-2|TRBV9
CASSRDPNADYGYTF
>TRBJ1-2|TRBV27
CASSHDSLDYGYTF
>TRBJ1-2|TRBV6-5
CASTPGGTQSGYTF
>TRBJ1-5|TRBV5-1
CASSLGGGSQPQHF
>TRBJ1-5|TRBV7-9
CASSRDRVGVAF
>TRBJ1-5|TRBV27
CASGQFQPQHF
>TRBJ2-1|TRBV5-4
CASSRTSANNEQFF
>TRBJ2-7|TRBV29-1
CSVANQRDLGAYEQYF
>TRBJ1-1|TRBV7-3
CASSLSGYTEAFF